This T cell receptor beta chain derives from a study of blood T cell repertoires in COVID-19. The V and J ends lost 6 bases and 4 bases, in that order; junction bases with no gene match: 13. Per germline, CDR1 LNHDA and CDR2 SQIVND (reference sequence). The length of the CDR3 is 17 residues. Only in-frame clones appear in the TCRdb table, and some are missing; sequencing was by immunoSEQ multiplex PCR. The repertoire holds roughly 360,000 clones, roughly 86% seen once, with 1.3% in the top ten. J is TRBJ1-3 and V is TRBV19; 9 bases map to TRBD1. The sample comprised PBMCs or T cells enriched from blood (not recorded which). The receptor comes from a man aged 25-45 years who had recovered from COVID-19. CDR3 nucleotides: TGTGCCAGTAGCGGGGACAGGGTAAACCCTATCGGAAACACCATATATTTT. Its protein is CASSGDRVNPIGNTIYF.